A single T cell receptor (beta chain) is shown here with its context. At the DNA level, this CDR3 is encoded by other sequences in the same sample as well. TCRdb keeps only in-frame clones here, not all; method: immunoSEQ multiplex PCR. The table lists about 120,000 clones, roughly 90% of them singletons. This entry is derived from a study of control samples from healthy donors and cancer patients. The source material was PBMCs. The source is a woman in her fifties or sixties with lung cancer.

CDR3 region: CAWSEGSNQPQHF. The DNA of the CDR3 is TGTGCCTGGAGTGAAGGAAGCAATCAGCCCCAGCATTTT. The genes are TRBV30 and TRBJ1-5; no reliable D call. V was clipped by 1 base and J by 1 base, with 5 bases between them. The germline V gene has CDR1 GTSNPN and CDR2 SVGIG (reference sequence). CDR3 length: 13 amino acids. Drawing the rest from reference TRBV30 and TRBJ1-5, the complete variable domain is SQTIHQWPATLVQPVGSPLSLECTVEGTSNPNLYWYRQAAGRGLQLLFYSVGIGQISSEVPQNLSASRPQDRQFILSSKKLLLSDSGFYLCAWSEGSNQPQHFGDGTRLSIL.